This TCR beta chain is from a study of blood T cell repertoires in COVID-19. Per germline, CDR1 SQVTM and CDR2 ANQGSEA. The V end lost 6 bases, the J end lost 1 base, and 3 bases lay between the germline ends. The CDR3 loop spans 10 amino acids. The data were produced by immunoSEQ multiplex PCR, yet TCRdb's version contains in-frame clones alone and is incomplete. This table has 90,000 to 100,000 clones, over 70% appearing once. Specimen: peripheral blood. The sequence was collected from a man aged 55-75 years with acute or convalescent COVID-19. This chain connects TRBV29-1 to TRBJ1-1, with D uncertain. DNA of the CDR3: TGCAGCGTCCGGAACACTGAAGCTTTCTTT. Translating it yields CSVRNTEAFF.